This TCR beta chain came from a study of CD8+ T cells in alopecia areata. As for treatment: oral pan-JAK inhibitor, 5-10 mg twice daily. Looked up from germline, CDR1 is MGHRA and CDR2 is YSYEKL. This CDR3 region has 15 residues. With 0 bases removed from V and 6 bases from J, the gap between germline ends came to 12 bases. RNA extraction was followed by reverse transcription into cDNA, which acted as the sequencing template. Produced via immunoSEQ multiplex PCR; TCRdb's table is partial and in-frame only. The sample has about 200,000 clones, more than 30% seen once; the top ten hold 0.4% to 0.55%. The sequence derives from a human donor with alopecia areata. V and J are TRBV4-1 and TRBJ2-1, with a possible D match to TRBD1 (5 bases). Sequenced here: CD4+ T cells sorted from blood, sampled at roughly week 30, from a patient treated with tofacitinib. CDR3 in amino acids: CASSQEPGYGNEQFF. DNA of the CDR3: TGCGCCAGCAGCCAAGAACCAGGGTACGGCAATGAGCAGTTCTTC.